This record looks at one T cell receptor (beta chain) sequence and its context. What it recognizes is unknown. This specimen belongs to a study of OX40 agonist ivuxolimab in advanced cancers. Study-level background: Ivuxolimab, which patients received intravenously every 2 weeks, was dosed at 0.01 to 10 mg/kg. Prior therapy, whether anti-PD-1, anti-PD-L1 or anti-CTLA-4, was allowed, and less than 45% had some. Study-level results: Dosing at 0.1 to 3.0 mg/kg was accompanied by clonal expansion of CD4+ and CD8+ blood T cells by week 6.

The data were produced by immunoSEQ multiplex PCR, yet TCRdb's version contains in-frame clones alone and is incomplete. The sample yields 55,000 to 75,000 clones, 75% to 90% seen once. Blood sampling took place at baseline, cycle 4 day 1, and cycle 7 day 1. Deletions cut 0 bases from V and 3 bases from J, with 27 bases between. CDR1 is SGHRS and CDR2 is YFSETQ in the germline V gene. This CDR3 has 21 residues. The TCR was taken from an adult with an advanced solid tumor such as melanoma, head and neck, liver or kidney cancer. This material consisted of CD4+ or CD8+ T cells sorted from blood, taken in a trial of the OX40 agonist ivuxolimab. The rearrangement links TRBV5-1 to TRBJ1-4, with D perhaps TRBD1 (5 bases). CDR3 sequence: CASSLGATGKHYVSANEKLFF. The CDR3 DNA is TGCGCCAGCAGCTTGGGGGCCACAGGCAAGCATTATGTATCGGCTAATGAAAAACTGTTTTTT.